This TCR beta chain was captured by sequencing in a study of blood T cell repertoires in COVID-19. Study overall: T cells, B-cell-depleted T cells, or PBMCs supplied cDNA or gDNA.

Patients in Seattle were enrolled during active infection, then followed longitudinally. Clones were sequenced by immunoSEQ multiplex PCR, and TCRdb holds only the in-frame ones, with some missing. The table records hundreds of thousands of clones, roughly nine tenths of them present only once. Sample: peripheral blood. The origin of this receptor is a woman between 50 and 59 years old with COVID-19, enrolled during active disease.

Written as DNA, the CDR3 is TGTGCCAGCTCACCAATAGAAGGGGCGAAGACCCAGTACTTC. Residues: CASSPIEGAKTQYF. The chain has TRBV18 and TRBJ2-5; weak D call: TRBD1 (5 bases). Germline CDR1 reads KGHSH; CDR2 reads LQKENI. V lost 2 bases to trimming and J lost 6 bases, with 13 bases between them. There are 14 residues in the CDR3.